The rows below give T cell receptor beta chains drawn from one sample of a study of cytomegalovirus exposure and HLA in healthy donors. Libraries were prepared by immunoSEQ multiplex PCR; TCRdb keeps only in-frame clonotypes and omits some of them. The data contain tens of thousands of clones, 78% of them singletons. The specimen sequenced was PBMCs. Receptors were obtained from a female donor in good health and CMV-seronegative. Each CDR3 is given with its conserved first and last residue. Where a row states a size, it is once, few, many or the class of an expanded clone; other rows omit it.

CDR3: CASSQGRVTQGDGYTF
V: TRBV4-3
size: few
J: TRBJ1-2

CDR3: CAISPEGARGEQYF
V: TRBV10-3
size: .
J: TRBJ2-7

CDR3: CASSSRGPTEAFF
V: TRBV7-9
size: once
J: TRBJ1-1

CDR3: CASSLAGGETQYF
V: TRBV7-8
size: few
J: TRBJ2-5

CDR3: CASSERRERNGYTF
V: TRBV2
size: .
J: TRBJ1-2

CDR3: CASSQDLGVVPSGYTF
V: TRBV4-2
size: .
J: TRBJ1-2

CDR3: CASSPPEEREKLFF
V: TRBV4-2
size: .
J: TRBJ1-4

CDR3: CASRRGGLLGTEAFF
V: TRBV6-5
size: few
J: TRBJ1-1

CDR3: CAWGQGGYGYTF
V: TRBV2
size: few
J: TRBJ1-2

CDR3: CASSEDSSYNEQFF
V: TRBV6-4
size: few
J: TRBJ2-1

CDR3: CSVGGQGVGNEQFF
V: TRBV29-1
size: .
J: TRBJ2-1